The 27 T cell receptor beta chains in this list originate from one sample, sequenced in a study of PD-L1 blockade in urothelial cancer. The assay was immunoSEQ multiplex PCR, and TCRdb's table has in-frame clones only and misses some. The sample gives 50,000 or so clones, about 85% of which show up once; around 1.9% is in the top ten. As for time point: peripheral blood 6 weeks after treatment start. This material consisted of PBMCs, taken around atezolizumab (anti-PD-L1) treatment. The receptor set was obtained from a man aged 50-60 years with urothelial cancer.

This clone was seen a handful of times. CDR3 region: CASSLYSTDTQYF. CDR3 in DNA: TGTGCCAGCAGCTTATATAGCACAGATACGCAGTATTTT. The V gene is TRBV5-5, the J gene TRBJ2-3; no definite D call. The CDR3 runs to 13 residues. Germline lookup yields CDR1 SGHKS and CDR2 YYEKEE (reference sequence). The ends were cut back, 2 bases at V and 0 bases at J, with 4 bases in the middle.

The CDR3 loop is CASSKKVAGGYRSSYNEQFF. In DNA, the CDR3 is TGTGCCAGCAGCAAAAAGGTAGCGGGGGGCTATAGGAGCTCCTACAATGAGCAGTTCTTC. The chain carries TRBV14 and TRBJ2-1; 10 positions match TRBD2. The V gene end was trimmed by 5 bases and the J gene end by 0 bases; junction bases not matched to a gene: 16. Looked up from germline, CDR1 is SGHDN and CDR2 is FVKESK. The CDR3 runs to 20 residues.

The chain recombines TRBV28 with TRBJ1-1; 7 bases are shared with TRBD1. This CDR3 contains 14 residues. V gave up 6 bases and J gave up 1 base; unmatched junction bases: 5. Germline CDR1 is MDHEN and CDR2 is SYDVKM. The CDR3 DNA reads TGTGCCAGCAGAAACAGGGGAGGGAACACTGAAGCTTTCTTT. Translated: CASRNRGGNTEAFF.

The chain couples TRBV27 to TRBJ2-3, with D uncertain. Germline V CDR1 and CDR2: MNHEY, SMNVEV (reference sequence). The V and J ends lost 3 bases and 2 bases respectively, with 9 bases between them. The length of the CDR3 is 14 residues. CDR3 nucleotides: TGTGCCAGCAGTTTGATGAGCAACACAGATACGCAGTATTTT. Amino acid sequence: CASSLMSNTDTQYF.

The chain employs TRBV5-4 and TRBJ1-4; a possible D gene is TRBD1 (6 bases). V was pared by 4 bases and J by 5 bases, with 18 bases between. Per the germline V gene, CDR1 is SGHNT and CDR2 is YYREEE (reference sequence). This CDR3 is 16 amino acids long. Written as DNA, the CDR3 is TGTGCCAGCAGCCCCGGCGGGGGCGGGGAAAATGAAAAACTGTTTTTT. Translating it yields CASSPGGGGENEKLFF.

The CDR3 nucleotides read TGTGCCAGCAGTTTTGGCCCCCCAGAACTAGCGGGAGTCGGCACAGATACGCAGTATTTT. This encodes CASSFGPPELAGVGTDTQYF. The chain employs TRBV27 and TRBJ2-3, with 11 bases that match TRBD2. There are 20 residues in the CDR3. Germline CDR1 reads MNHEY; CDR2 reads SMNVEV (reference sequence). The junction had 15 bases not matched to a gene; V was cut back by 3 bases and J by 1 base.

The rearrangement uses TRBV5-4 and TRBJ1-2; 11 nucleotides line up with TRBD1. V shed 4 bases, J shed 8 bases, and the junction held 7 bases outside the gene matches. The CDR3 sequence is 14 residues long. CDR1 and CDR2 (germline): SGHNT, YYREEE (reference sequence). This CDR3 is CASSTGQGAGGYTF. The CDR3 nucleotides read TGTGCCAGCAGCACTGGACAGGGGGCGGGAGGCTACACCTTC.

V gene TRBV2 combines with J gene TRBJ1-2; 10 nucleotides align to TRBD1. The CDR3 is 15 amino acids. Germline V CDR1 and CDR2: SNHLY, FYNNEI. Trimming at V came to 7 bases and at J to 3 bases, leaving 8 bases not matched to a gene. CDR3 sequence: CASKDSTGGDYGYTF. The CDR3, as DNA: TGTGCCAGCAAAGATTCGACAGGGGGCGACTATGGCTACACCTTC.

The rearrangement links TRBV10-2 to TRBJ2-1; TRBD2 might be the D (6 bases). V was cut by 3 bases and J by 5 bases, with 11 bases left in between. The CDR3 covers 14 residues. Germline assignment: CDR1 WSHSY and CDR2 SAAADI. The CDR3 loop is CASSETGRNNEQFF. The CDR3 DNA reads TGCGCCAGCAGTGAAACCGGGAGAAACAATGAGCAGTTCTTC.

By share, this clone counts as medium-sized. The chain has TRBV5-1 and TRBJ1-2, with TRBD1 matching 9 bases. The J segment lost 2 bases and the V segment lost 6 bases, leaving 5 bases of the junction unmatched. The CDR3 consists of 14 residues. The V gene's germline CDR1 is SGHRS and CDR2 YFSETQ. CDR3 sequence (DNA): TGCGCCAGCACCGGGACAGGGATGAACTATGGCTACACCTTC. Amino acids: CASTGTGMNYGYTF.

This chain uses TRBV5-6 with TRBJ2-7, with D possibly TRBD2 on 5 matching bases. Germline V lookup: CDR1 SGHDT, CDR2 YYEEEE. This CDR3 has 12 residues. V was clipped by 3 bases and J by 2 bases, with 6 bases between them. CDR3 sequence (DNA): TGTGCCAGCAGCTCCGGGACCTACGAGCAGTACTTC. Protein product: CASSSGTYEQYF.

The rearrangement uses TRBV13 and TRBJ2-3, with D perhaps matching TRBD1 (6 bases). V was pared by 5 bases and J by 6 bases, with 30 bases between. This CDR3 is built from 19 residues. The germline V gene encodes CDR1 PRHDT and CDR2 FYEKMQ (reference sequence). DNA of the CDR3: TGTGCCAGCAGCAAATATATACTTCAGGGGCCCGGGCGCGAGGATACGCAGTATTTT. Translated, it gives CASSKYILQGPGREDTQYF.

This clone was counted a few times. The rearrangement joins TRBV11-3 to TRBJ2-7; TRBD1 aligns across 7 bases. V shed 5 bases, J shed 6 bases, and the junction held 7 bases outside the gene matches. CDR1 is SGHNT and CDR2 is YENEEA in the germline V gene. The CDR3 runs to 13 residues. CDR3: CASSAHRGGEQYF. The CDR3 nucleotides read TGTGCCAGCAGCGCCCACAGGGGTGGCGAGCAGTACTTC.

This chain joins TRBV7-8 and TRBJ1-2; 8 bases agree with TRBD1. CDR3 length: 13 residues. The J segment lost 2 bases and the V segment lost 5 bases, leaving 1 base of the junction unmatched. CDR1 is SGHVS and CDR2 is FQNEAQ in the germline V gene. The CDR3 reads CASSRQGNYGYTF. CDR3 in DNA: TGTGCCAGCAGCCGACAGGGGAACTATGGCTACACCTTC. Full variable domain (remainder filled in from reference TRBV7-8 and TRBJ1-2): GAGVSQSPRYKVAKRGQDVALRCDPISGHVSLFWYQQALGQGPEFLTYFQNEAQLDKSGLPSDRFFAERPEGSVSTLKIQRTQQEDSAVYLCASSRQGNYGYTFGSGTRLTVV.

The gene calls are TRBV6-5 and TRBJ2-2, with D possibly TRBD2 on 5 matching bases. Trimming took 5 bases from V and 6 from J, leaving 13 bases between them. The CDR3 runs 14 residues. Germline assignment: CDR1 MNHEY and CDR2 SVGAGI. The CDR3 spells CASSAPAESGELFF. The CDR3 DNA follows: TGTGCCAGCAGTGCCCCAGCGGAATCCGGGGAGCTGTTTTTT.

The chain recombines TRBV6-5 with TRBJ2-7; unclear D gene. The CDR3 covers 14 residues. The germline CDR1 and CDR2 sequences are MNHEY and SVGAGI. V shed 1 base and J shed 2 bases, with 9 bases lying between them. CDR3 DNA sequence: TGTGCCAGCAGTTACTTTAGCAGTACCTACGAGCAGTACTTC. Encoded protein: CASSYFSSTYEQYF.

The chain links TRBV21-1 to TRBJ2-7; the table gives TRBD2 as D, unverified against the DNA. TRBV21-1 counts as a pseudogene. The length of the CDR3 is 19 residues. The chain's CDR3 is CASSKFNSGAIRSSYEQYF. In DNA form, the CDR3 reads TGTGCCAGCAGCAAATTTAATAGCGGCGCAATTAGGAGCTCCTACGAGCAGTACTTC.

The CDR3 coding sequence is TGTGCCAGCAGTGTGGCGGGAGGATGGGAGCAGTACTTC. Translation: CASSVAGGWEQYF. The chain has TRBV7-2 and TRBJ2-7; 8 bases match TRBD2. The length of the CDR3 is 13 residues. V lost 6 bases, J lost 7 bases, and 8 bases stayed unmatched. Per the germline V gene, CDR1 is SGHTA and CDR2 is FQGNSA.

This chain links TRBV29-1 with TRBJ2-1; TRBD1 agrees at 8 bases. In germline, CDR1 is SQVTM, CDR2 ANQGSEA. The V gene end was trimmed by 4 bases and the J gene end by 5 bases; junction bases not matched to a gene: 7. CDR3 length: 14 amino acids. The CDR3 sequence: CSVGTGLIHNEQFF. The CDR3, as DNA: TGCAGCGTTGGGACAGGGTTGATTCACAATGAGCAGTTCTTC.

J is TRBJ1-4 and V is TRBV7-2; D uncertain. Trimming took off 5 bases at V and 8 bases at J, with 12 bases between the two ends. Germline CDR1 SGHTA, CDR2 FQGNSA. The CDR3 has 13 amino acids. The CDR3 nucleotides read TGTGCCAGCAGCCCCCAGACCGGGGAAAAACTGTTTTTT. Translating gives CASSPQTGEKLFF.

This clone was detected once. The chain uses TRBV19 and TRBJ2-5; D may be TRBD1 (5 bases). Germline CDR1 reads LNHDA; CDR2 reads SQIVND (reference sequence). V was pared by 6 bases and J by 3 bases, with 11 bases between. This CDR3 comprises 13 residues. The DNA of the CDR3 is TGTGCCAGTAGCCACCAGGGAAAAGAGACCCAGTACTTC. Translation: CASSHQGKETQYF.

This clone was recorded a few times. The chain joins TRBV28 to TRBJ2-7; TRBD2 matches at 8 bases. The CDR3 is 20 amino acids. The V gene end was trimmed by 0 bases and the J gene end by 2 bases; junction bases not matched to a gene: 18. Per germline, CDR1 MDHEN and CDR2 SYDVKM. CDR3 amino acids: CASSLWGAGHPSGWAYEQYF. CDR3 nucleotides: TGTGCCAGCAGTTTATGGGGCGCAGGGCATCCTAGCGGGTGGGCCTACGAGCAGTACTTC. The full variable domain, with the rest looked up from reference TRBV28 and TRBJ2-7, is DVKVTQSSRYLVKRTGEKVFLECVQDMDHENMFWYRQDPGLGLRLIYFSYDVKMKEKGDIPEGYSVSREKKERFSLILESASTNQTSMYLCASSLWGAGHPSGWAYEQYFGPGTRLTVT.

The J gene is TRBJ2-3, the V gene TRBV10-3, with 9 bases aligning to TRBD2. V lost 3 bases to trimming and J lost 5 bases; unmatched junction nucleotides: 15. CDR3 size: 18 residues. Germline loops: CDR1 ENHRY, CDR2 SYGVKD. The CDR3 is CAISDTKAGGISGDTQYF. Written as DNA, the CDR3 is TGTGCCATCAGTGACACCAAAGCGGGAGGCATAAGTGGAGATACGCAGTATTTT.

The genes are TRBV28 and TRBJ1-2; TRBD1 matches 8 bases. The ends lost 4 bases at V and 4 bases at J; junction bases unmatched: 2. This CDR3 comprises 13 residues. Germline V gene sequence: CDR1 MDHEN, CDR2 SYDVKM. The CDR3 coding sequence is TGTGCCAGCAGTTCCGGACAGGGCTATGGCTACACCTTC. Translated, it gives CASSSGQGYGYTF.

The rearrangement uses TRBV7-8 and TRBJ2-1; TRBD1 might be the D (5 bases). CDR1 and CDR2 from the germline V gene are SGHVS and FQNEAQ. The CDR3 contains 16 residues. V lost 1 base, J lost 7 bases, and 17 bases lay in between. This chain's CDR3 is CASSLGRTRSGNEQFF. CDR3 DNA sequence: TGTGCCAGCAGCTTAGGTCGCACACGCTCAGGGAATGAGCAGTTCTTC.

The chain links TRBV7-9 to TRBJ2-3, with 10 nucleotides matching TRBD2. Germline values: CDR1 SEHNR, CDR2 FQNEAQ (reference sequence). There are 16 residues in the CDR3. Trimming cost V 4 bases and J 2 bases; bases outside gene matches: 6. The CDR3 DNA sequence: TGTGCCAGCAGCTACGGGACTAGCGCGTCCACAGATACGCAGTATTTT. Its protein product is CASSYGTSASTDTQYF.

This clone was seen once. The V and J genes are TRBV9 and TRBJ2-3, with 7 bases matching TRBD2. The CDR3 is 14 amino acids. Trimming took 3 bases from V and 0 from J; bases not matched to a gene: 1. Germline CDR1 SGDLS, CDR2 YYNGEE. This chain's CDR3 is CASSERGSTDTQYF. CDR3 coding DNA: TGTGCCAGCAGCGAGCGGGGTAGCACAGATACGCAGTATTTT.